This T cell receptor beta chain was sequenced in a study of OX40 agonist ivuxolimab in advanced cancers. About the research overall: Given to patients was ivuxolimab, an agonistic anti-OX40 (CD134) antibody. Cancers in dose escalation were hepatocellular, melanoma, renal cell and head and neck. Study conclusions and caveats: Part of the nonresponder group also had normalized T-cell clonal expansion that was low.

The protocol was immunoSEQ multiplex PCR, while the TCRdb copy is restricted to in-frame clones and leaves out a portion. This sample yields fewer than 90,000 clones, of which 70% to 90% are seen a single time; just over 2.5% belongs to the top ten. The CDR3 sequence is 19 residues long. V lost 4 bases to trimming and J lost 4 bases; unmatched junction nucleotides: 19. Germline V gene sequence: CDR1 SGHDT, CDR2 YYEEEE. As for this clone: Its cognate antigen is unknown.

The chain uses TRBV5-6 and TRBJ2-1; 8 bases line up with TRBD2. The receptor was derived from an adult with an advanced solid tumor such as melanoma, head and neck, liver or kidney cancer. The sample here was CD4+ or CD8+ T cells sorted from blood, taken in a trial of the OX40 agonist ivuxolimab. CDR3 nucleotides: TGTGCCAGCAGCCATGCATCCCGGAGGAGGGCGGGGGGATACAATGAGCAGTTCTTC. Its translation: CASSHASRRRAGGYNEQFF.